This record looks at one T cell receptor beta chain sequence and its context. Its antigen is unidentified. Germline V gene lookup returns CDR1 SGHRS and CDR2 YFSETQ. This CDR3 region has 14 residues. Trimming cost V 2 bases and J 2 bases, with 7 bases left between them. The data were produced by immunoSEQ multiplex PCR, yet TCRdb's version contains in-frame clones alone and is incomplete. The repertoire has 15,000 to 20,000 clones, over 70% of them found once; the top ten carry roughly 34%. This entry belongs to a study of T cells in localized non-small cell lung cancer. General study results and limits: Uninvolved adjacent lung showed peak T cell clonality, exceeding tumor.

The input for sequencing was peripheral blood, taken before any cancer treatment. This sequence was found in a male donor aged 60 or over with stage III lung adenocarcinoma. The genes are TRBV5-1 and TRBJ1-4; no reliable D call. CDR3 sequence: CASSLGQTNEKLFF. The CDR3 nucleotides are TGCGCCAGCAGCTTAGGGCAGACTAATGAAAAACTGTTTTTT.